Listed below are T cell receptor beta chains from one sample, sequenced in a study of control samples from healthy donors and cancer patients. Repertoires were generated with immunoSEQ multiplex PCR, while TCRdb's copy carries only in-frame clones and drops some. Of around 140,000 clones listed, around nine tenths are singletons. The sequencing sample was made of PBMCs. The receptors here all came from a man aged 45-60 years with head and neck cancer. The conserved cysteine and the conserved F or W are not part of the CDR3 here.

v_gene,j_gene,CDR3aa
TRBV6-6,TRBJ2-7,ASSLPTGSYEQY
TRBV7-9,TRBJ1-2,ASSPIYATGFYGYT
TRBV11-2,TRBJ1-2,ASSPGVGGRNGYT
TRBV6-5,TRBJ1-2,ASRGDHPSYGYT
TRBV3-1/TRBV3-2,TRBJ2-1,ASSQDRVLPNEQF
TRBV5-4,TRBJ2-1,ASSGGASGALNEQF
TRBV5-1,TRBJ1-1,ASSLRPNLNTEAF
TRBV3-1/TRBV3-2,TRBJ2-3,ASSRDPPPTQY
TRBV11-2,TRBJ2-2,ASSLGRGGWNTGELF
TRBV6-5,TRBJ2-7,ATESAVSYEQY
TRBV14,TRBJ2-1,ASSAGTINEQF
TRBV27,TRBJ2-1,ASSLGLGIPNEQF
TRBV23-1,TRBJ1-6,ASSQSGGSNSPLH
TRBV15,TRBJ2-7,ATSREKDSYEQY
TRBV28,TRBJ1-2,ASSLEVPGGEGYT
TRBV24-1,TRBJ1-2,ATSPTGGVGYT
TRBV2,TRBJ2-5,ASSPLTGGPQETQY
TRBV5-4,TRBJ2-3,ASSPAPTSGTNTQY
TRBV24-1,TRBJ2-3,ATSDGVGGASTDTQY
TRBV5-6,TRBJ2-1,ASTSTLGANEQF
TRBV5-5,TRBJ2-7,ASSFTGGVVHEQY
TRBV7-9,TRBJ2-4,ASSLRDTPAKNIQY
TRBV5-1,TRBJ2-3,ASSLTGPPMGTQY
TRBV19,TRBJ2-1,ASSASPGLAGDNEQF
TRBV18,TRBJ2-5,ASSRDLQETQY
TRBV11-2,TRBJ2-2,ASSLDPWGSAGELF
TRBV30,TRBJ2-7,AFSGPSRTEQY
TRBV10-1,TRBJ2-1,ASSAPEGLAGNEQF
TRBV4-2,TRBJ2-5,ASSQEWGTGTAKGAQY
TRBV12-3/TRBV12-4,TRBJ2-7,ASSLEGLYEQY
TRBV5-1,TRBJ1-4,ASSRGEGTNEKLF
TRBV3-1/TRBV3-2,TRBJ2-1,ASSQHDRGLYNEQF
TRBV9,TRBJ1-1,ASSATEMNTEAF
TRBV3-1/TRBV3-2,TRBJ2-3,ASSSRETDTQY
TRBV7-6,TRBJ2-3,ASSPTTTSTDTQY
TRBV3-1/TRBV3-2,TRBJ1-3,ASSPSENRNTIY
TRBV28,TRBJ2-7,ASRTGALEQY
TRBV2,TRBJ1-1,ASSLTAPNTEAF
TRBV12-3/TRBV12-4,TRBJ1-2,ASSLDRSRSYT
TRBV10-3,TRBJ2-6,ATAQIKTNSGANVLT
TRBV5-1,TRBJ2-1,ASSPSGWDYYNEQF
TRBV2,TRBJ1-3,ASTPDRGNTIY
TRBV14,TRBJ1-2,ASSQVSGGYGYT
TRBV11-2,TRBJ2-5,ASSLVRTGTPQETQY
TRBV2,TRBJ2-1,ASSERSDNEQF
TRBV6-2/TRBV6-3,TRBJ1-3,ASSYQTPGNTIY
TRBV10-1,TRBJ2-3,ASSDSASGTDTQY
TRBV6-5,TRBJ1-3,ASTRGWDTGNTIY
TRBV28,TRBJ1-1,ASQAAGSANTEAF
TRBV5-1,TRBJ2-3,ASSVSGLSTDTQY
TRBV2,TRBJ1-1,ASSEARASEAF
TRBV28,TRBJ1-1,ASSFVSVGTPEAF
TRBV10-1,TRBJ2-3,ASSESGATQY
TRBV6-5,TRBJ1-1,ASSFGTEAF
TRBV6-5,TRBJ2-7,ATRASKGLALEQY
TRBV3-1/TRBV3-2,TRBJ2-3,ASSPRLRLAGTDTQY
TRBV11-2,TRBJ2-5,ASSFEFRGQETQY
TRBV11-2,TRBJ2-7,ASSLWGQYEAYEQY
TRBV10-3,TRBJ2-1,AIRGTSDYNEQF
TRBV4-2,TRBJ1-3,ASNQAGGGNTIY